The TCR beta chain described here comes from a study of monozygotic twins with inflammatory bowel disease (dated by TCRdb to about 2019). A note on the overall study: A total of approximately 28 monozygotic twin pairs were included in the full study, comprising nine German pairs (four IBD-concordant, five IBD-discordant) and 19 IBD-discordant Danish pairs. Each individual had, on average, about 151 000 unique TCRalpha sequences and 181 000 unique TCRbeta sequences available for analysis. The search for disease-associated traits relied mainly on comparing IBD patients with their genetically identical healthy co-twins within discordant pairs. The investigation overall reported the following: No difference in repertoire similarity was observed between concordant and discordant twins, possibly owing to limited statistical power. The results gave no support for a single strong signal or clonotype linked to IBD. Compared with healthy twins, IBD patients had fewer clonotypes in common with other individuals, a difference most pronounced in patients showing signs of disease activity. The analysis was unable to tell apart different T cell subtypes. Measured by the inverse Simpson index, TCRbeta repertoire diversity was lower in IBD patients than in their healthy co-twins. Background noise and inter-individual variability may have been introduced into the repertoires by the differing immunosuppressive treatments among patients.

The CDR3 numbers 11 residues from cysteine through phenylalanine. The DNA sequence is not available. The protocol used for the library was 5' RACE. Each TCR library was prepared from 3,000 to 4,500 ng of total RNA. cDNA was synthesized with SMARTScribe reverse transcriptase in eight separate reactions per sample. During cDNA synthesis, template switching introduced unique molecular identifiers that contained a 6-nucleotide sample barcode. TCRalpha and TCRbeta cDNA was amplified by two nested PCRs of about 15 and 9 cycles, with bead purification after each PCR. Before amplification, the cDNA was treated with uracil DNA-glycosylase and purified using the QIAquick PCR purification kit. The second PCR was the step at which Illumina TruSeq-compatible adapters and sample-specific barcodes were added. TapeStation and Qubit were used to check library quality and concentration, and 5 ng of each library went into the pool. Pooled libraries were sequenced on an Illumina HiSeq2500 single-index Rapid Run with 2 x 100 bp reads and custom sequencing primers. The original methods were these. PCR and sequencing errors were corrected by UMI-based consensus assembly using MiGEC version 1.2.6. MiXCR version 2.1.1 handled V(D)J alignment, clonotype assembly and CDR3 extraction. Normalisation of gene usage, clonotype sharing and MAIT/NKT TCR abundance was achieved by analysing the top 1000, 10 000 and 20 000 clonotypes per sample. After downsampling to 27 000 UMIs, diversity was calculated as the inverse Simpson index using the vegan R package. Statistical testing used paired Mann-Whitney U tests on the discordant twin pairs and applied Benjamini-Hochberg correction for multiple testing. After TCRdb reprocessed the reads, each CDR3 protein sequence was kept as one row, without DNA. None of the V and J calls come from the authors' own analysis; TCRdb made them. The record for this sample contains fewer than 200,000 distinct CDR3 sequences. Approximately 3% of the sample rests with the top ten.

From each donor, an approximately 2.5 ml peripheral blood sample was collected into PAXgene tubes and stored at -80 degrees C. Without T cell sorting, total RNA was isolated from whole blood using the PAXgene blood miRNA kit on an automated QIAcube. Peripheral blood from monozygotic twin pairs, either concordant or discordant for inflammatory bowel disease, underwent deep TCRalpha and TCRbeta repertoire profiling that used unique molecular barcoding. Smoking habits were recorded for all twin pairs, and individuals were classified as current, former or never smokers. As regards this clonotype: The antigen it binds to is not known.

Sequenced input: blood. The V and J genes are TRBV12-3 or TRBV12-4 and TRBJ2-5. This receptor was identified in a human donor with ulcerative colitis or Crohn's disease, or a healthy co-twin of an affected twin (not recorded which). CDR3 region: CASSSPQAQYF.